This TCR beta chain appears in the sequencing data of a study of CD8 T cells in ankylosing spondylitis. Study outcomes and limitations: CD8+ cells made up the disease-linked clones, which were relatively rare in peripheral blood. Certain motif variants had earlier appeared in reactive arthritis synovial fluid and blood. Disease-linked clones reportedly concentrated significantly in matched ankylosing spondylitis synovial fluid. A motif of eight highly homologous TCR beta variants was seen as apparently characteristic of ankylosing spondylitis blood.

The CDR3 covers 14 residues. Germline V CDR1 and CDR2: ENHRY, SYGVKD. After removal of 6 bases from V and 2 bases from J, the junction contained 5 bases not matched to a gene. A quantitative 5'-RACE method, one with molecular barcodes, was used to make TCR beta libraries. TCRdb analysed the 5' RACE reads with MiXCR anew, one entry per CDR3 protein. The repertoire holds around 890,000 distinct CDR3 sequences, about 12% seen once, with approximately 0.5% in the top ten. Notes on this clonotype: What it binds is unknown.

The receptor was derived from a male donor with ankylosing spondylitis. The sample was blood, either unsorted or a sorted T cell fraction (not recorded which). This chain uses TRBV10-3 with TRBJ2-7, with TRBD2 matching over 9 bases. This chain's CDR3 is CAISRTSEPYEQYF. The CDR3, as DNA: TGTGCCATCAGCCGGACTAGCGAGCCCTACGAGCAGTACTTC.